This T cell receptor (beta chain) was profiled in a study of cytomegalovirus exposure and HLA in healthy donors. Details on this clone: Its antigen remains unidentified.

General study findings and limits: TCR beta sequences reportedly predicted the HLA-A and HLA-B alleles of most subjects accurately.

The CDR3 runs 15 residues. CDR1 and CDR2 (germline): LNHNV, YYDKDF (reference sequence). V was clipped by 3 bases and J by 7 bases; unmatched bases: 8. A multiplex PCR was run with 60 Vbeta primers and 13 Jbeta primers. Sequenced by immunoSEQ multiplex PCR; TCRdb stores in-frame clones only, minus some. The repertoire has about 73,000 clones, 65% to 80% of them found once; the top ten carry around 12%. Sequencing input: PBMCs. J is TRBJ1-4 and V is TRBV15, with TRBD1 identical over 7 bases. The sequence was collected from a man in his 70s in good health and CMV-seronegative. The CDR3 sequence is CATSSGPDRVEKLFF. CDR3 in DNA: TGTGCCACCAGCAGCGGACCTGACAGGGTTGAAAAACTGTTTTTT.